Listed here are 15 T cell receptor beta chains from one sample, sequenced in a study of blood T cells in healthy people across ages. Combining a sample-barcoded 5' primer with a J-beta primer mix, a second PCR ran for 7 to 11 cycles. TCRdb passed the 5' RACE reads through MiXCR, listing each CDR3 protein once. There are about 1.8 million distinct CDR3 sequences in the sample; just under 50% occur only once, and roughly 2.1% lies in the top ten. The sample was blood. Receptor source: a woman in her 40s in good health.

The DNA for the CDR3 is TGTGCCAGCTCACCAGACAGGGCCTCTGGGGCCAACGTCCTGACTTTC. Amino acid sequence: CASSPDRASGANVLTF. The chain is built from TRBV18 and TRBJ2-6; 7 bases are shared with TRBD1. After removal of 2 bases from V and 0 bases from J, the junction contained 1 base not matched to a gene. The germline CDR1 and CDR2 sequences are KGHSH and LQKENI. CDR3 length equals 16 residues.

This rearrangement joins TRBV20-1 to TRBJ1-6, with a tentative D call TRBD1 (5 bases). Trimming shortened V by 5 bases and J by 7 bases, and 12 bases separated the two germline ends. CDR3 size: 13 residues. From germline, CDR1 is DFQATT and CDR2 SNEGSKA (reference sequence). CDR3 sequence: CSAGRVQNSPLHF. CDR3 DNA sequence: TGCAGTGCTGGCAGGGTTCAGAATTCACCCCTCCACTTT.

This clonotype was seen more than once but under ten times. J is TRBJ2-1 and V is TRBV6-2 or TRBV6-3; D possibly uses TRBD1 or TRBD2 (6 bases each). The V and J ends lost 7 bases and 2 bases respectively, with 12 bases between them. This CDR3 spans 14 amino acids. Germline V lookup: CDR1 MNHEY, CDR2 SVGEGT. The CDR3 bases are TGTGCCAGCATCGGGGGCAGCACCTACAATGAGCAGTTCTTC. Encoded protein: CASIGGSTYNEQFF.

The chain is built from TRBV5-1 and TRBJ1-2; D uncertain. Germline-derived CDR1 and CDR2 are SGHRS and YFSETQ. This CDR3 comprises 13 residues. V was cut by 4 bases and J by 6 bases, with 13 bases left in between. CDR3: CASSPLPTDGYTF. CDR3 nucleotide sequence: TGCGCCAGCAGCCCCCTCCCAACCGATGGCTACACCTTC.

V gene TRBV11-2 combines with J gene TRBJ2-4; possible D gene TRBD1, 6 bases. The J call may be incorrect, as the DNA end agrees better with TRBJ2-5. Germline V gene lookup returns CDR1 SGHAT and CDR2 FQNNGV. The CDR3 has 15 amino acids. CDR3 coding DNA: TGTGCCAGCAGCTTACTGGACAGTTACCAAGAGACCCAGTACTTC. Translation gives CASSLLDSYQETQYF.

This chain links TRBV4-1 with TRBJ2-1; 10 nucleotides match TRBD1. The germline V gene has CDR1 MGHRA and CDR2 YSYEKL. The CDR3 covers 16 residues. The V segment lost 1 base and the J segment 3 bases; nucleotides outside the gene matches: 3. The CDR3 DNA follows: TGCGCCAGCAGCCAAGGGGGACAGGGGTACTACAATGAGCAGTTCTTC. Residues: CASSQGGQGYYNEQFF.

The chain couples TRBV11-2 to TRBJ2-5, with D unresolved. The J call may be incorrect, as the DNA end agrees better with TRBJ2-7. This CDR3 region has 13 residues. Germline CDR1 and CDR2: SGHAT and FQNNGV. CDR3 residues: CASSLRFQFEQYF. DNA of the CDR3: TGTGCCAGCAGCTTAAGGTTCCAATTCGAGCAGTACTTC.

For this clonotype: A single base separates this from a much larger clone, so it may be a read error. This rearrangement joins TRBV7-2 to TRBJ2-6; perhaps TRBD1 as D (5 bases). Germline V CDR1 and CDR2: SGHTA, FQGNSA. V lost 0 bases to trimming and J lost 1 base, with 10 bases between them. The length of the CDR3 is 17 residues. CDR3 DNA: TGTGCCAGCAGCTTAGCAGGGGTGAAGTCTGGGGCCAACGTCCTGACTTTC. This codes for CASSLAGVKSGANVLTF.

This clonotype has a handful of counts. The chain has TRBV29-1 and TRBJ1-5; D call uncertain. This CDR3 region has 11 residues. The V gene lost 4 bases and the J gene lost 5 bases, with 6 bases spanning the gap. The germline CDR1 and CDR2 sequences are SQVTM and ANQGSEA. The DNA of the CDR3 is TGCAGCGTTGGCGACGATCAGCCCCAGCATTTT. Translation: CSVGDDQPQHF.

This clonotype was seen at least ten times. The chain links TRBV28 to TRBJ2-6; D is uncertain. The CDR3 runs 12 residues. Germline CDR1 MDHEN, CDR2 SYDVKM. The V gene lost 8 bases and the J gene lost 0 bases, with 2 bases spanning the gap. CDR3 amino acids: CASDSGANVLTF. CDR3 DNA sequence: TGTGCCAGCGACTCTGGGGCCAACGTCCTGACTTTC.

The chain is built from TRBV20-1 and TRBJ2-5; 12 nucleotides match TRBD1. Looked up from germline, CDR1 is DFQATT and CDR2 is SNEGSKA (reference sequence). This CDR3 comprises 14 residues. The V gene end was trimmed by 7 bases and the J gene end by 5 bases; junction bases not matched to a gene: 8. CDR3 region: CSVPGQGAVETQYF. CDR3 DNA: TGCAGTGTCCCGGGACAGGGGGCGGTGGAGACCCAGTACTTC.

This chain joins TRBV6-5 and TRBJ2-3; TRBD1 or TRBD2 may be the D gene (5 bases each). This CDR3 is 14 amino acids long. Trimming pared 7 bases from V and 5 bases from J, leaving 16 bases between. CDR1 and CDR2 (germline): MNHEY, SVGAGI. For the CDR3, the DNA is TGTGCCAGCAACCGGGGACCCTCCCAAGATACGCAGTATTTT. As protein: CASNRGPSQDTQYF.

This clonotype came up a few times. The genes are TRBV6-6 and TRBJ2-1; either TRBD1 or TRBD2 may fit D (6 bases each). V was cut by 6 bases and J by 8 bases, with 23 bases left in between. The CDR3 totals 16 residues. Looked up from germline, CDR1 is MNHNY and CDR2 is SVGAGI (reference sequence). The CDR3: CASSRRGGPGSDEQFF. The CDR3 DNA is TGTGCCAGCAGCCGTCGTGGGGGGCCTGGGAGTGATGAGCAGTTCTTC.

V is TRBV20-1 and J is TRBJ2-4, with TRBD1 identical over 9 bases. The assigned J gene may be wrong: the sequence end matches TRBJ2-5 better. Germline V gene data show CDR1 as DFQATT and CDR2 as SNEGSKA (reference sequence). The CDR3 totals 14 residues. Here the CDR3 DNA reads TGCAGTGCGCATAGGGGACAGGGAGGAGAGACCCAGTACTTC. This translates into CSAHRGQGGETQYF.

The rearrangement joins TRBV4-3 to TRBJ2-3; D ambiguous. The V gene lost 0 bases and the J gene lost 1 base, with 8 bases spanning the gap. The V gene's germline CDR1 is LGHNA and CDR2 YSLEER. The CDR3 is 15 residues long. As DNA, the CDR3 is TGCGCCAGCAGCCAAGATTCCCTGGGCACAGATACGCAGTATTTT. Translation gives CASSQDSLGTDTQYF.